One sample yielded the 30 T cell receptor beta chains listed below, sequenced in a study of Tregs in tolerant kidney transplant recipients. Using immunoSEQ multiplex PCR, the repertoire was profiled, and TCRdb retains in-frame clones only, with some absent. The table records some 70,000 clones, less than 90% of them present only once. Sequences were obtained from CD4+ T cells from blood. The receptors were sampled from a human donor in good health.

This clone has a handful of counts. The rearrangement uses TRBV7-9 and TRBJ1-2; D may be TRBD1 (5 bases). Germline lookup yields CDR1 SEHNR and CDR2 FQNEAQ (reference sequence). The CDR3 sequence is 13 residues long. The V end lost 5 bases, the J end lost 1 base, and 8 bases lay between the germline ends. The CDR3 spells CASSADSNYGYTF. The CDR3 coding sequence is TGTGCCAGCAGCGCCGACAGTAACTATGGCTACACCTTC. The full variable domain, in which reference TRBV7-9 and TRBJ1-2 provide the parts outside the CDR3, is DTGVSQNPRHKITKRGQNVTFRCDPISEHNRLYWYRQTLGQGPEFLTYFQNEAQLEKSRLLSDRFSAERPKGSFSTLEIQRTEQGDSAMYLCASSADSNYGYTFGSGTRLTVV.

The chain employs TRBV12-5 and TRBJ1-1; D is possibly TRBD1 (6 bases). The CDR3 loop spans 18 amino acids. V was clipped by 1 base and J by 9 bases, with 27 bases between them. From germline, CDR1 is LGHNT and CDR2 FRNRAP. CDR3: CASGLAPISGSGAIKAFF. CDR3 nucleotides: TGTGCTAGTGGTTTGGCACCGATATCAGGGTCGGGGGCGATTAAAGCTTTCTTT.

The chain employs TRBV4-3 and TRBJ2-3; 8 nucleotides agree with TRBD2. Germline CDR1 reads LGHNA; CDR2 reads YSLEER. The CDR3 is 14 residues long. V dropped 3 bases and J dropped 2; count of bases not matched to a gene: 1. The CDR3 is CASSHSGITDTQYF. Written as DNA, the CDR3 is TGCGCCAGCAGCCATAGCGGGATCACAGATACGCAGTATTTT.

The chain uses TRBV5-4 and TRBJ1-2; 7 nucleotides align to TRBD1. Trimming at V came to 4 bases and at J to 8 bases, leaving 8 bases not matched to a gene. CDR3 length: 13 residues. Germline assignment: CDR1 SGHNT and CDR2 YYREEE (reference sequence). CDR3 sequence reads: CASSLTGSGGYTF. CDR3 bases: TGTGCCAGCAGCCTGACAGGGTCGGGCGGCTACACCTTC.

The gene calls are TRBV7-2 and TRBJ2-7; 10 bases agree with TRBD2. The V gene's germline CDR1 is SGHTA and CDR2 FQGNSA. There are 15 residues in the CDR3. Germline trimming cut 6 bases from V and 1 base from J; bases unmatched to any gene: 6. The CDR3 region is CASSPIAGGSYEQYF. CDR3 sequence (DNA): TGTGCCAGCAGTCCCATAGCGGGAGGTTCCTACGAGCAGTACTTC. The full variable domain, in which reference TRBV7-2 and TRBJ2-7 provide the parts outside the CDR3, is GAGVSQSPSNKVTEKGKDVELRCDPISGHTALYWYRQSLGQGLEFLIYFQGNSAPDKSGLPSDRFSAERTGGSVSTLTIQRTQQEDSAVYLCASSPIAGGSYEQYFGPGTRLTVT.

The table lists this clone with a count of one. The chain joins TRBV9 to TRBJ1-2; 9 bases fit TRBD1. The germline V gene has CDR1 SGDLS and CDR2 YYNGEE. Losses at the gene ends were 0 bases for V and 7 bases for J; bases not matched to a gene: 4. This CDR3 spans 14 amino acids. CDR3 region: CASSVVGQGGGYTF. CDR3 DNA sequence: TGTGCCAGCAGCGTAGTGGGACAGGGTGGTGGCTACACCTTC.

Written as DNA, the CDR3 is TGTGCCACCAGCAGAGATATAGTAGGGGCAGCCTATGGCTACACCTTC. Translating gives CATSRDIVGAAYGYTF. The chain combines TRBV15 with TRBJ1-2, with D perhaps TRBD1 (5 bases). The CDR3 covers 16 residues. Deletions cut 0 bases from V and 4 bases from J, with 15 bases between. Germline CDR1 and CDR2: LNHNV and YYDKDF (reference sequence). Together with reference TRBV15 and TRBJ1-2, the CDR3 gives the full variable domain: DAMVIQNPRYQVTQFGKPVTLSCSQTLNHNVMYWYQQKSSQAPKLLFHYYDKDFNNEADTPDNFQSRRPNTSFCFLDIRSPGLGDTAMYLCATSRDIVGAAYGYTFGSGTRLTVV.

This chain connects TRBV7-2 to TRBJ2-1; 8 nucleotides match TRBD2. The germline CDR1 and CDR2 sequences are SGHTA and FQGNSA. J gave up 0 bases and V 4 bases, and 5 bases lay outside the gene matches. The CDR3 spans 16 residues. CDR3 nucleotide sequence: TGTGCCAGCAGCTCAGGGGCGGGGGGCTCCTACAATGAGCAGTTCTTC. Protein sequence: CASSSGAGGSYNEQFF.

The V call is TRBV5-4, the J call TRBJ1-2; no clear D. Per germline, CDR1 SGHNT and CDR2 YYREEE (reference sequence). V was clipped by 4 bases and J by 4 bases, with 14 bases between them. The CDR3 consists of 14 residues. CDR3 sequence (DNA): TGTGCCAGCAGCCAAGTTGAACGGATCTATGGCTACACCTTC. Translating it yields CASSQVERIYGYTF. The full variable domain, with the rest looked up from reference TRBV5-4 and TRBJ1-2, is ETGVTQSPTHLIKTRGQQVTLRCSSQSGHNTVSWYQQALGQGPQFIFQYYREEENGRGNFPPRFSGLQFPNYSSELNVNALELDDSALYLCASSQVERIYGYTFGSGTRLTVV.

The gene calls are TRBV4-1 and TRBJ1-2; D perhaps matches TRBD1 (5 bases). Looked up from germline, CDR1 is MGHRA and CDR2 is YSYEKL. V dropped 1 base and J dropped 4 bases, with 13 bases sitting between them. The CDR3 sequence is 15 residues long. DNA for the CDR3: TGCGCCAGCAGCCAAGGGGCTGGACAAATCTATGGCTACACCTTC. This codes for CASSQGAGQIYGYTF.

The V and J genes are TRBV11-3 and TRBJ1-2; 8 positions agree with TRBD1. Germline lookup yields CDR1 SGHNT and CDR2 YENEEA. This CDR3 has 14 amino acids. Germline trimming cut 2 bases from V and 2 bases from J; bases unmatched to any gene: 1. CDR3 DNA: TGTGCCAGCAGCTTACAGGGGGCGAACTATGGCTACACCTTC. It codes for CASSLQGANYGYTF.

The J gene is TRBJ2-5, the V gene TRBV7-7; a possible D gene is TRBD2 (6 bases). V was pared by 5 bases and J by 4 bases, with 14 bases between. This CDR3 spans 14 amino acids. CDR1 SSHAT and CDR2 FNYEAQ come from the germline V gene (reference sequence). The CDR3 DNA reads as TGTGCCAGCAGCGAAACCCTGGGGGGAGAGACCCAGTACTTC. The encoded protein is CASSETLGGETQYF.

The chain couples TRBV5-1 to TRBJ1-5; possible D gene TRBD1, 6 bases. V lost 0 bases and J 6 bases, leaving 10 bases between the germline ends. Germline V gene data show CDR1 as SGHRS and CDR2 as YFSETQ. The CDR3 consists of 14 residues. The CDR3 region has the DNA TGCGCCAGCAGCTTGGCGGGGGCGGGTCAGCCCCAGCATTTT. This encodes CASSLAGAGQPQHF.

This rearrangement joins TRBV7-2 to TRBJ1-4; D possibly corresponds to TRBD1 (5 bases). Trimming removed 5 bases at V and 5 bases at J, with 12 bases between. CDR1 and CDR2 (germline): SGHTA, FQGNSA. This CDR3 has 14 residues. The CDR3 region has the DNA TGTGCCAGCAGCCAGGGACGGACGAATGAAAAACTGTTTTTT. Translation gives CASSQGRTNEKLFF.

The chain has TRBV25-1 and TRBJ2-1, with 9 bases lining up with TRBD2. The CDR3 totals 15 residues. Germline CDR1 is MGHDK and CDR2 is SYGVNS. Unmatched junction bases numbered 4, after V lost 0 bases and J lost 7 bases. For the CDR3, the DNA is TGTGCCAGCAGTGAATATCTAGCGGGATTTAATGAGCAGTTCTTC. Protein product: CASSEYLAGFNEQFF.

The chain joins TRBV7-8 to TRBJ2-3, with TRBD2 as a possible D gene (6 bases). The CDR3 spans 13 residues. Germline V gives CDR1 SGHVS, CDR2 FQNEAQ. V dropped 1 base and J dropped 11 bases, with 13 bases sitting between them. The CDR3: CASSLEGRRGQYF. The CDR3 DNA is TGTGCCAGCAGCTTAGAGGGGCGGCGGGGGCAGTATTTT.

The chain has TRBV19 and TRBJ2-1; 15 nucleotides match TRBD2. CDR3 length: 14 amino acids. V shed 5 bases and J 14 bases; nucleotides not matched to a gene: 7. Germline assignment: CDR1 LNHDA and CDR2 SQIVND (reference sequence). CDR3 region: CASSPRTSGRVKFF. CDR3 coding DNA: TGTGCCAGTAGTCCGAGGACTAGCGGGAGGGTAAAGTTCTTC.

V is TRBV2 and J is TRBJ2-7; the D is unclear. This CDR3 spans 15 amino acids. Per germline, CDR1 SNHLY and CDR2 FYNNEI. V was cut by 2 bases and J by 0 bases, with 11 bases left in between. CDR3 amino acids: CASSERQAISYEQYF. The DNA for the CDR3 is TGTGCCAGCAGTGAACGTCAGGCAATCTCCTACGAGCAGTACTTC. The variable domain in full, completed from reference TRBV2 and TRBJ2-7, reads EPEVTQTPSHQVTQMGQEVILRCVPISNHLYFYWYRQILGQKVEFLVSFYNNEISEKSEIFDDQFSVERPDGSNFTLKIRSTKLEDSAMYFCASSERQAISYEQYFGPGTRLTVT.

The CDR3 loop is CAWSAFGTGAYEQYF. The CDR3 DNA follows: TGTGCCTGGAGTGCTTTTGGGACAGGGGCCTACGAGCAGTACTTC. J is TRBJ2-7 and V is TRBV30; TRBD1 aligns across 10 bases. The CDR3 consists of 15 residues. The V gene's germline CDR1 is GTSNPN and CDR2 SVGIG (reference sequence). Trimming took 1 base from V and 2 from J; bases not matched to a gene: 5.

The chain combines TRBV7-3 with TRBJ2-4, with D perhaps assigned TRBD1 or TRBD2 (7 bases each). Germline CDR1 and CDR2: SGHTA and FQGTGA. CDR3 length: 17 amino acids. Trimming took 5 bases from V and 0 from J, leaving 17 bases between them. Here the CDR3 reads CASSLRGGGSAKNIQYF. The CDR3, as DNA: TGTGCCAGCAGCCTAAGGGGAGGGGGCTCAGCCAAAAACATTCAGTACTTC. Full variable domain (outside the CDR3, taken from reference TRBV7-3 and TRBJ2-4): GAGVSQTPSNKVTEKGKYVELRCDPISGHTALYWYRQSLGQGPEFLIYFQGTGAADDSGLPNDRFFAVRPEGSVSTLKIQRTERGDSAVYLCASSLRGGGSAKNIQYFGAGTRLSVL.

This chain uses TRBV5-1 with TRBJ2-3; 8 positions match TRBD2. V shed 0 bases and J 4 bases; nucleotides not matched to a gene: 4. This CDR3 region has 15 residues. CDR1 SGHRS and CDR2 YFSETQ come from the germline V gene. Written as DNA, the CDR3 is TGCGCCAGCAGCTTGGGGGGCGGGAGGCCAGATACGCAGTATTTT. Residues: CASSLGGGRPDTQYF.

The CDR3 sequence: CASSQAAGEKLFF. The CDR3 DNA reads as TGCGCCAGCAGCCAAGCTGCGGGAGAAAAACTGTTTTTT. The J gene is TRBJ1-4, the V gene TRBV4-1; D not resolved. CDR1 is MGHRA and CDR2 is YSYEKL in the germline V gene. Trimming stripped 1 base from V and 8 bases from J, with 8 bases between. The CDR3 runs to 13 residues.

This clone appeared once. The V gene is TRBV11-2, the J gene TRBJ1-2; D is ambiguous. Trimming took off 3 bases at V and 4 bases at J, with 12 bases between the two ends. Germline CDR1 reads SGHAT; CDR2 reads FQNNGV. This CDR3 has 14 amino acids. Written as DNA, the CDR3 is TGTGCCAGCAGCTTGGCCAGGTCTTTCTATGGCTACACCTTC. Its translation: CASSLARSFYGYTF.

This sequence joins TRBV20-1 and TRBJ2-3; D is uncertain. V dropped 0 bases and J dropped 5 bases, with 0 bases sitting between them. The germline V gene encodes CDR1 DFQATT and CDR2 SNEGSKA (reference sequence). The CDR3 extends over 10 amino acids. The CDR3 sequence is CSAREDTQYF. The CDR3 DNA is TGCAGTGCTAGAGAAGATACGCAGTATTTT.

CDR3 sequence (DNA): TGTGCCAGCCGTGCAACTAATGAAAAACTGTTTTTT. This sequence encodes CASRATNEKLFF. This chain uses TRBV2 with TRBJ1-4, with D unclear. The CDR3 contains 12 residues. CDR1 and CDR2 from the germline V gene are SNHLY and FYNNEI. The V end was cut by 8 bases, the J end by 0 bases, with 4 bases between.

The V gene is TRBV6-5, the J gene TRBJ2-7; 7 bases match TRBD2. Losses at the gene ends were 0 bases for V and 1 base for J; bases not matched to a gene: 3. In germline, CDR1 is MNHEY, CDR2 SVGAGI. This CDR3 has 15 amino acids. CDR3 nucleotide sequence: TGTGCCAGCAGTTACTCGGAAGCGGGGTCCTACGAGCAGTACTTC. The encoded protein is CASSYSEAGSYEQYF.

The chain links TRBV7-2 to TRBJ2-2, with D hard to call. Trimming cost V 6 bases and J 0 bases, with 14 bases left between them. This CDR3 is 16 amino acids long. Per germline, CDR1 SGHTA and CDR2 FQGNSA. CDR3 protein: CASRRRATSNTGELFF. The CDR3 DNA sequence: TGTGCCAGCAGAAGACGAGCAACCTCGAACACCGGGGAGCTGTTTTTT. Combining the CDR3 with reference TRBV7-2 and TRBJ2-2 gives the whole variable domain GAGVSQSPSNKVTEKGKDVELRCDPISGHTALYWYRQSLGQGLEFLIYFQGNSAPDKSGLPSDRFSAERTGGSVSTLTIQRTQQEDSAVYLCASRRRATSNTGELFFGEGSRLTVL.

This chain links TRBV18 with TRBJ2-2; D is unresolved. Per germline, CDR1 KGHSH and CDR2 LQKENI. Trimming left V 3 bases short and J 6 bases short, with 5 bases between. The CDR3 contains 12 residues. Here the CDR3 reads CASSPAAGELFF. The CDR3 DNA reads TGTGCCAGCTCACCCGCCGCCGGGGAGCTGTTTTTT.

The rearrangement links TRBV25-1 to TRBJ1-4; unclear D gene. Germline assignment: CDR1 MGHDK and CDR2 SYGVNS. This CDR3 is 12 amino acids long. Trimming took off 7 bases at V and 10 bases at J, with 13 bases between the two ends. The CDR3: CASMGGFRKLFF. For the CDR3, the DNA is TGTGCCAGCATGGGAGGGTTTCGAAAACTGTTTTTT.

The gene calls are TRBV2 and TRBJ1-2; maybe TRBD1 (6 bases). This CDR3 is 12 amino acids long. From germline, CDR1 is SNHLY and CDR2 FYNNEI. V shed 10 bases and J shed 8 bases, with 17 bases lying between them. CDR3 amino acids: CATQGGQRGYTF. CDR3 sequence (DNA): TGTGCCACTCAAGGGGGGCAGAGGGGCTACACCTTC.